These 18 T cell receptor beta chains were all obtained from the same sample, sequenced in a study of cytomegalovirus exposure and HLA in healthy donors. Measured with immunoSEQ multiplex PCR; TCRdb has only the in-frame clones, and not every one. Of approximately 150,000 clones listed, approximately 87% are singletons. Specimen: PBMCs. These receptor sequences come from a woman between 25 and 40 years old in good health and CMV-seronegative.

The V call is TRBV30, the J call TRBJ2-1, with D perhaps TRBD2 (5 bases). Germline values: CDR1 GTSNPN, CDR2 SVGIG (reference sequence). This CDR3 spans 13 amino acids. The ends were cut back, 4 bases at V and 6 bases at J, with 13 bases in the middle. The CDR3 nucleotides read TGTGCCTGGACCAGCGGATTACTCAATGAGCAGTTCTTC. Translation gives CAWTSGLLNEQFF.

This clone was counted a single time. The chain employs TRBV2 and TRBJ1-2; perhaps TRBD1 as D (5 bases). The CDR3 loop spans 15 amino acids. Germline V gene lookup returns CDR1 SNHLY and CDR2 FYNNEI. V was pared by 2 bases and J by 3 bases, with 13 bases between. CDR3 protein: CASSEQGGNYYGYTF. The DNA for the CDR3 is TGTGCCAGCAGTGAACAGGGCGGGAACTACTATGGCTACACCTTC.

This sequence joins TRBV29-1 and TRBJ1-2; D not certain. The ends were cut back, 4 bases at V and 4 bases at J, with 16 bases in the middle. This CDR3 region has 14 residues. The germline CDR1 and CDR2 sequences are SQVTM and ANQGSEA. CDR3 sequence (DNA): TGCAGCGTTGTTTTGCCTGACATGGTCTATGGCTACACCTTC. Translating gives CSVVLPDMVYGYTF.

This chain links TRBV7-8 with TRBJ2-1, with 7 bases identical to TRBD1. CDR3 length equals 14 residues. The V and J ends lost 7 bases and 1 base, in that order; junction bases with no gene match: 4. CDR1 and CDR2 from the germline V gene are SGHVS and FQNEAQ. This CDR3 reads CASTPGGSYNEQFF. The CDR3 coding sequence is TGTGCCAGCACCCCAGGGGGTTCCTACAATGAGCAGTTCTTC.

The genes are TRBV6-1 and TRBJ1-1; D is undetermined. The V and J ends lost 0 bases and 2 bases respectively, with 10 bases between them. Per the germline V gene, CDR1 is MNHNS and CDR2 is SASEGT. The CDR3 totals 15 residues. CDR3 amino acids: CASSEATAYNTEAFF. In DNA, the CDR3 is TGTGCCAGCAGTGAAGCTACAGCTTACAACACTGAAGCTTTCTTT.

This sequence joins TRBV10-3 and TRBJ2-1, with 11 bases that match TRBD2. The CDR3 is 16 amino acids. Germline V gives CDR1 ENHRY, CDR2 SYGVKD. Trimming cost V 7 bases and J 0 bases; bases outside gene matches: 5. This CDR3 reads CAIMASGGSSYNEQFF. In DNA form, the CDR3 reads TGTGCCATCATGGCTAGCGGGGGGAGCTCCTACAATGAGCAGTTCTTC.

The chain uses TRBV5-1 and TRBJ2-3; 11 bases align to TRBD2. After removal of 4 bases from V and 0 bases from J, the junction contained 4 bases not matched to a gene. CDR1 is SGHRS and CDR2 is YFSETQ in the germline V gene. The CDR3 is 16 residues long. DNA of the CDR3: TGCGCCAGCAGCGGTAGCGGGGGGGCGAGCACAGATACGCAGTATTTT. Translated, it gives CASSGSGGASTDTQYF.

The chain is built from TRBV6-1 and TRBJ1-1, with TRBD1 as a possible D gene (6 bases). The ends were cut back, 4 bases at V and 5 bases at J, with 8 bases in the middle. CDR1 and CDR2 (germline): MNHNS, SASEGT. The CDR3 is 12 residues long. CDR3 DNA sequence: TGTGCCAGCAGTGCAGGGGAAACTGAAGCTTTCTTT. Translated, it gives CASSAGETEAFF.

J is TRBJ2-7 and V is TRBV7-8; D might be TRBD2 (6 bases). Germline lookup yields CDR1 SGHVS and CDR2 FQNEAQ. Trimming stripped 4 bases from V and 4 bases from J, with 17 bases between. This CDR3 is 15 amino acids long. The CDR3 loop reads CASSYSGVRGYEQYF. Written as DNA, the CDR3 is TGTGCCAGCAGCTACAGTGGGGTCCGGGGGTACGAGCAGTACTTC.

V is TRBV7-6 and J is TRBJ2-1, with D uncertain. The length of the CDR3 is 15 residues. The germline CDR1 and CDR2 sequences are SGHVS and FNYEAQ. V shed 1 base and J shed 5 bases, with 12 bases lying between them. CDR3 in amino acids: CASSLVTEANNEQFF. Here the CDR3 DNA reads TGTGCCAGCAGCTTAGTCACCGAAGCGAACAATGAGCAGTTCTTC.

The chain recombines TRBV30 with TRBJ1-2; D might be TRBD1 (6 bases). Germline V gene lookup returns CDR1 GTSNPN and CDR2 SVGIG (reference sequence). The V and J ends lost 1 base and 7 bases respectively, with 19 bases between them. This CDR3 contains 15 residues. The CDR3 DNA reads TGTGCCTGGAGTGCCGGGGGGGTGGCAGGGGTTGGCTACACCTTC. Translation: CAWSAGGVAGVGYTF.

V usage is TRBV9 and J usage is TRBJ2-7, with 11 bases lining up with TRBD2. The germline V gene has CDR1 SGDLS and CDR2 YYNGEE. The V segment lost 0 bases and the J segment 4 bases; nucleotides outside the gene matches: 0. The CDR3 consists of 14 residues. CDR3 bases: TGTGCCAGCAGCGTAGCTAGCGGGGGGTACGAGCAGTACTTC. Amino acids: CASSVASGGYEQYF. The full variable domain, with the rest looked up from reference TRBV9 and TRBJ2-7, is DSGVTQTPKHLITATGQRVTLRCSPRSGDLSVYWYQQSLDQGLQFLIQYYNGEERAKGNILERFSAQQFPDLHSELNLSSLELGDSALYFCASSVASGGYEQYFGPGTRLTVT.

This chain joins TRBV5-5 and TRBJ1-6; no clear D gene. In germline, CDR1 is SGHKS, CDR2 YYEKEE (reference sequence). The CDR3 has 17 residues. V lost 2 bases, J lost 3 bases, and 15 bases lay in between. CDR3 protein: CASSLIPGRDYNSPLHF. The CDR3 nucleotides read TGTGCCAGCAGCTTAATACCCGGACGGGACTATAATTCACCCCTCCACTTT.

The genes are TRBV10-3 and TRBJ1-2; D is unresolved. Trimming stripped 0 bases from V and 0 bases from J, with 11 bases between. This CDR3 is built from 16 residues. Germline CDR1 is ENHRY and CDR2 is SYGVKD. CDR3 residues: CAISESSGSANYGYTF. Here the CDR3 DNA reads TGTGCCATCAGTGAGTCTTCAGGATCAGCTAACTATGGCTACACCTTC.

The V gene is TRBV6-1, the J gene TRBJ2-7; 8 nucleotides agree with TRBD1. CDR1 and CDR2 from the germline V gene are MNHNS and SASEGT. The V gene end was trimmed by 5 bases and the J gene end by 0 bases; junction bases not matched to a gene: 6. This CDR3 has 15 amino acids. The CDR3 here is CASSISTGGSYEQYF. The CDR3 coding sequence is TGTGCCAGCAGTATATCCACAGGGGGCTCCTACGAGCAGTACTTC.

The V gene is TRBV9, the J gene TRBJ1-1, with D possibly TRBD1 on 6 matching bases. The germline V gene encodes CDR1 SGDLS and CDR2 YYNGEE. The V end lost 3 bases, the J end lost 5 bases, and 14 bases lay between the germline ends. This CDR3 has 14 amino acids. CDR3 region: CASSAEQGFTEAFF. CDR3 bases: TGTGCCAGCAGCGCTGAACAGGGATTTACTGAAGCTTTCTTT.

In nucleotides, the CDR3 is TGTGCCAGCAGCGTAGCGACAGTCAACTATGGCTACACCTTC. Residues: CASSVATVNYGYTF. The chain has TRBV9 and TRBJ1-2, with a weak D call TRBD1 (5 bases). This CDR3 comprises 14 residues. Germline CDR1 reads SGDLS; CDR2 reads YYNGEE. Trimming shortened V by 0 bases and J by 2 bases, and 8 bases separated the two germline ends. The whole variable domain, filled in from reference TRBV9 and TRBJ1-2, reads DSGVTQTPKHLITATGQRVTLRCSPRSGDLSVYWYQQSLDQGLQFLIQYYNGEERAKGNILERFSAQQFPDLHSELNLSSLELGDSALYFCASSVATVNYGYTFGSGTRLTVV.

This rearrangement joins TRBV5-1 to TRBJ1-1; D uncertain. This CDR3 has 13 amino acids. V lost 2 bases to trimming and J lost 5 bases, with 10 bases between them. Germline assignment: CDR1 SGHRS and CDR2 YFSETQ. The CDR3 bases are TGCGCCAGCAGCTTTGGAGGTCGGACTGAAGCTTTCTTT. Protein sequence: CASSFGGRTEAFF.